The rows below give T cell receptor beta chains drawn from one sample of a study of regulatory T cells in long-lasting Graves disease. TCRdb recomputed calls from the multiplex PCR reads with MiXCR, one row per CDR3 protein. The sample carries about 430,000 distinct CDR3 sequences, approximately 22% recorded once. Here the sequenced sample was peripheral blood mononuclear cells (PBMCs), taken when the disease was refractory, from a patient treated with antithyroid drugs. The receptors were sampled from a female donor with Graves disease. Both conserved end residues are part of each CDR3. Fields, in order: D gene, CDR3 length, J gene, V gene, clone size, CDR3 protein, CDR3 DNA. The D gene is left open where the match is weak. Not every row has a clone size; where given, it reads once, few, many or a size class.

TRBD1 16 TRBJ2-2 TRBV5-1 - CASSSTGTGNTGELFF TGCGCCAGCAGCTCGACCGGGACAGGCAACACCGGGGAGCTGTTTTTT
- 13 TRBJ1-1 TRBV27 few CASKGTENTEAFF TGTGCCAGCAAGGGGACGGAAAACACTGAAGCTTTCTTT
TRBD2 17 TRBJ2-7 TRBV28 many CASRPGLASPKSYEQYF TGTGCCAGCAGGCCGGGACTAGCGTCTCCTAAATCCTACGAGCAGTACTTC
TRBD2 14 TRBJ2-7 TRBV19 few CATSRTSDSYEQYF TGTGCCACATCACGGACTAGCGACTCCTACGAGCAGTACTTC
- 14 TRBJ1-2 TRBV20-1 few CSARDPEGVYGYTF TGCAGTGCTAGAGATCCGGAGGGGGTCTATGGCTACACCTTC
- 12 TRBJ2-1 TRBV7-9 - CASSLVGTGQFF TGTGCCAGCAGCTTAGTGGGGACGGGGCAGTTCTTC
- 14 TRBJ1-2 TRBV20-1 - CSAKLPGDYGGYTF TGCAGTGCCAAGTTGCCAGGGGACTACGGTGGCTACACCTTC
- 15 TRBJ1-5 TRBV28 - CASSQNNRYNQPQHF TGTGCCAGCAGCCAAAATAACAGGTACAATCAGCCCCAGCATTTT
TRBD1 15 TRBJ2-5 TRBV9 - CASSPWTGGGETQYF TGTGCCAGCAGCCCTTGGACAGGGGGCGGCGAGACCCAGTACTTC
- 17 TRBJ2-6 TRBV2 many CASSQDGVNTGANVLTF TGTGCCAGTTCTCAGGACGGGGTAAACACTGGGGCCAACGTCCTGACTTTC
- 17 TRBJ2-5 TRBV28 many CASSSQVLTGVGETQYF TGTGCCAGCAGCTCCCAGGTGCTAACGGGAGTGGGGGAGACCCAGTACTTC
TRBD1 16 TRBJ1-2 TRBV27 - CASIGRGGGSYYGYTF TGTGCCAGCATCGGACGGGGAGGGGGCAGCTACTATGGCTACACCTTC
- 14 TRBJ1-5 TRBV12-3/TRBV12-4 many CASSYREAKQPQHF TGTGCCAGCAGCTACAGGGAGGCAAAGCAGCCCCAGCATTTT
TRBD2 13 TRBJ2-7 TRBV20-1 - CSARETSGPGPYF TGCAGTGCCAGAGAGACTAGCGGGCCGGGCCCCTACTTC
- 16 TRBJ2-1 TRBV5-5 few CASSRPRTSSYNEQFF TGTGCCAGCAGCCGGCCCAGGACGAGCTCCTACAATGAGCAGTTCTTC
TRBD1 13 TRBJ1-5 TRBV30 - CACTETGNQPQHF TGTGCCTGCACTGAGACAGGGAACCAGCCCCAGCATTTT
- 15 TRBJ2-2 TRBV24-1 - CATSESIGVAGELFF TGTGCCACCAGTGAGTCGATTGGGGTAGCCGGGGAGCTGTTTTTT
- 14 TRBJ1-5 TRBV20-1 few CSARPPLSNQPQHF TGCAGTGCTAGGCCCCCCCTTAGCAATCAGCCCCAGCATTTT
- 13 TRBJ1-2 TRBV7-8 many CASSLLTVEGYTF TGTGCCAGCAGCTTACTAACAGTGGAAGGCTACACCTTC
- 13 TRBJ2-2 TRBV3-1 many CASSQFNTGELFF TGTGCCAGCAGCCAATTCAACACCGGGGAGCTGTTTTTT
- 15 TRBJ2-7 TRBV9 - CASSLSGTQFYEQYF TGTGCCAGCAGCTTATCCGGGACACAATTCTACGAGCAGTACTTC
- 14 TRBJ1-4 TRBV10-3 - CAISPSENNEKLFF TGTGCCATCAGCCCAAGCGAAAATAATGAAAAACTGTTTTTT
TRBD2 16 TRBJ2-1 TRBV28 - CASSPSASGGYNEQFF TGTGCCAGCAGCCCCTCGGCTAGCGGGGGGTACAATGAGCAGTTCTTC
TRBD2 15 TRBJ2-7 TRBV14 few CASSQDWGGSYEQYF TGTGCCAGCAGCCAAGATTGGGGAGGGAGCTACGAGCAGTACTTC